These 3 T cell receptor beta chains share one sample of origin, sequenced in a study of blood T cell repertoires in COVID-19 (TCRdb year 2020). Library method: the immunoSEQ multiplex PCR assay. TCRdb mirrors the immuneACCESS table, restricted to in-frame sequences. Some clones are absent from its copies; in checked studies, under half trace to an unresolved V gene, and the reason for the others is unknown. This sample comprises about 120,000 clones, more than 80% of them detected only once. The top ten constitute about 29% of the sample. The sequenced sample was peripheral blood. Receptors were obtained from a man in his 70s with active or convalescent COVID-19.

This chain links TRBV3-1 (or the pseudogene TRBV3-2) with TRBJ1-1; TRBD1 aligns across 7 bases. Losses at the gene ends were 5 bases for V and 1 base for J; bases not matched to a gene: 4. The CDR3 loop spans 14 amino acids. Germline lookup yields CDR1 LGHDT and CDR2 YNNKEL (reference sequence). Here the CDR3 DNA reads TGTGCCAGCAGCTTAGGGGGCAGGAACACTGAAGCTTTCTTT. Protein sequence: CASSLGGRNTEAFF.

CDR3 coding DNA: TGTGCCAGCAGTTCCATCTCTAGCGGAAATGAGCAGTTCTTC. Translating gives CASSSISSGNEQFF. The rearrangement uses TRBV28 and TRBJ2-1; the match to TRBD2 covers 7 bases. This CDR3 is 14 amino acids long. Trimming cost V 4 bases and J 7 bases; bases outside gene matches: 7. Germline CDR1 MDHEN, CDR2 SYDVKM.

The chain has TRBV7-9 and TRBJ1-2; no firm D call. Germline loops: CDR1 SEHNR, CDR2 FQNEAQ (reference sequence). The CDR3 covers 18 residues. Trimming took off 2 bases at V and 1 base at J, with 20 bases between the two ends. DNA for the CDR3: TGTGCCAGCAGCTTAACCGTCCCCTTACGAAAACATAACTATGGCTACACCTTC. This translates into CASSLTVPLRKHNYGYTF.